One sample yielded the 11 T cell receptor beta chains listed below, sequenced in a study of blood T cell repertoires in COVID-19. TCRdb keeps only in-frame clones here, not all; method: immunoSEQ multiplex PCR. This sample has about 140,000 clones, with about 74% found just once. Material for sequencing was peripheral blood. These receptors were collected from a man aged 50 or older with acute or convalescent COVID-19.

The rearrangement links TRBV7-9 to TRBJ1-2; TRBD1 might be the D (6 bases). V was shortened by 5 bases and J by 2 bases, with 18 bases between the two germline ends. This CDR3 spans 16 amino acids. CDR1 and CDR2 (germline): SEHNR, FQNEAQ (reference sequence). CDR3 bases: TGTGCCAGCAGCCGGGGCTCGAACAGGGTGAACTATGGCTACACCTTC. It is translated as CASSRGSNRVNYGYTF.

A few counts support this clone. The CDR3 region is CSVEEGGNTEAFF. CDR3 DNA: TGCAGCGTTGAAGAAGGGGGGAACACTGAAGCTTTCTTT. The gene calls are TRBV29-1 and TRBJ1-1; D is perhaps TRBD1 (6 bases). The CDR3 is 13 amino acids. Germline CDR1 SQVTM, CDR2 ANQGSEA. V was cut by 0 bases and J by 1 base, with 6 bases left in between.

The V gene is TRBV3-1 (or the pseudogene TRBV3-2), the J gene TRBJ1-1; TRBD1 might be the D (5 bases). The CDR3 is 14 amino acids. Germline CDR1 is LGHDT and CDR2 is YNNKEL (reference sequence). V gave up 4 bases and J gave up 0 bases, with 9 bases separating them. The chain's CDR3 is CASSLGQMNTEAFF. The CDR3 DNA reads as TGTGCCAGCAGCCTGGGGCAGATGAACACTGAAGCTTTCTTT.

The genes are TRBV2 and TRBJ1-5; 8 bases are a match to TRBD1. Germline lookup yields CDR1 SNHLY and CDR2 FYNNEI. The CDR3 sequence is 13 residues long. J lost 5 bases, V lost 6 bases, and 3 bases had no gene match. The CDR3 loop reads CASSQGADQPQHF. The CDR3 bases are TGTGCCAGCAGCCAGGGGGCGGATCAGCCCCAGCATTTT. The complete variable domain, with remaining parts taken from reference TRBV2 and TRBJ1-5, reads EPEVTQTPSHQVTQMGQEVILRCVPISNHLYFYWYRQILGQKVEFLVSFYNNEISEKSEIFDDQFSVERPDGSNFTLKIRSTKLEDSAMYFCASSQGADQPQHFGDGTRLSIL.

The chain joins TRBV7-2 to TRBJ2-1, with TRBD2 identical over 13 bases. J was trimmed by 9 bases and V by 2 bases; bases with no gene match: 4. This CDR3 has 15 residues. Germline V gene data show CDR1 as SGHTA and CDR2 as FQGNSA. This CDR3 reads CASSLTSGGASEQFF. The CDR3, as DNA: TGTGCCAGCAGCTTAACTAGCGGGGGGGCCAGTGAGCAGTTCTTC.

The rearrangement links TRBV24-1 to TRBJ1-2, with TRBD1 as a possible D gene (5 bases). Trimming removed 5 bases from V and 4 bases from J, with 10 bases in between. CDR1 and CDR2 from the germline V gene are KGHDR and SFDVKD. The CDR3 is 13 amino acids. The CDR3 bases are TGTGCCACCAGTGTCTCCGGGGGCTATGGCTACACCTTC. Translation: CATSVSGGYGYTF.

The count of this clone is one. V and J are TRBV14 and TRBJ1-4; D remains unclear. Trimming removed 4 bases at V and 8 bases at J, with 14 bases between. Germline V gene sequence: CDR1 SGHDN, CDR2 FVKESK. There are 14 residues in the CDR3. The CDR3 loop reads CASSRGLTGEKLFF. The CDR3 DNA reads TGTGCCAGCAGCCGAGGACTCACTGGGGAAAAACTGTTTTTT.

The CDR3 loop reads CASSSATGPMNTEAFF. The CDR3 region has the DNA TGTGCCAGTAGTAGCGCTACAGGCCCAATGAACACTGAAGCTTTCTTT. The chain joins TRBV19 to TRBJ1-1; D may be TRBD1 (5 bases). The V gene's germline CDR1 is LNHDA and CDR2 SQIVND (reference sequence). With 4 bases removed from V and 0 bases from J, the gap between germline ends came to 15 bases. This CDR3 region has 16 residues.

The rearrangement links TRBV6-5 to TRBJ1-1; TRBD1 might be the D (5 bases). V lost 4 bases and J 4 bases, leaving 13 bases between the germline ends. This CDR3 comprises 14 residues. Germline V lookup: CDR1 MNHEY, CDR2 SVGAGI. The CDR3 DNA reads as TGTGCCAGCAGTTCCCAGGGTATGGGCACTGAAGCTTTCTTT. This codes for CASSSQGMGTEAFF.

The chain is built from TRBV5-4 and TRBJ2-2; TRBD1 matches at 9 bases. The CDR3 is made up of 16 amino acids. Germline V lookup: CDR1 SGHNT, CDR2 YYREEE (reference sequence). Trimming at V came to 3 bases and at J to 4 bases, leaving 7 bases not matched to a gene. CDR3 bases: TGTGCCAGCAGCTGGGGACAGGGCGTCGTCACCGGGGAGCTGTTTTTT. Translated: CASSWGQGVVTGELFF.

The chain joins TRBV20-1 to TRBJ2-5, with D maybe TRBD1 (5 bases). Between the trimmed V and J ends, which lost 3 bases and 5 bases, there was a span of 16 bases. The germline V gene has CDR1 DFQATT and CDR2 SNEGSKA (reference sequence). The CDR3 is 14 residues long. The CDR3 region is CSASKAQGTETQYF. Here the CDR3 DNA reads TGCAGTGCTAGTAAAGCCCAGGGTACGGAGACCCAGTACTTC.